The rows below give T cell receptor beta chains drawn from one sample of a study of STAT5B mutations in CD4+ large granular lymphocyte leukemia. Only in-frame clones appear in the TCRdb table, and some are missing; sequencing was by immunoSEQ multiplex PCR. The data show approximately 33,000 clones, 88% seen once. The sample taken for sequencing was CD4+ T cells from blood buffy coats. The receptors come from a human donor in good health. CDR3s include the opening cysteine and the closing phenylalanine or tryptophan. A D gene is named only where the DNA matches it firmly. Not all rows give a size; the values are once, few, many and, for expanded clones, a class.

TGTGCCAGCAGTTACTCGAGGGCCCCCTCTGGAAACACCATATATTTT	CASSYSRAPSGNTIYF	NA	TRBV6-6	TRBJ1-3	NA
TGTGCCAGCAGTTACTCCCGGACGGATTCCTACGAGCAGTACTTC	CASSYSRTDSYEQYF	NA	TRBV6-5	TRBJ2-7	NA
TGTGCCAGCAGGCGGGACACTCCTGGGGTCGAGCAGTACTTC	CASRRDTPGVEQYF	NA	TRBV6-1	TRBJ2-7	NA
TGTGCCAGCAGCTTGACTGACCGTCAGCCCCAGCATTTT	CASSLTDRQPQHF	NA	TRBV11-2	TRBJ1-5	NA
TGTGCCAGCAGTTCAGTCACGGCGGCCTATGGCTACACCTTC	CASSSVTAAYGYTF	NA	TRBV27	TRBJ1-2	NA
TGCGCCAGCAGCCCTCGGGGGAGTACCTACGAGCAGTACTTC	CASSPRGSTYEQYF	NA	TRBV4-1	TRBJ2-7	NA
TGTGCCAGCAGCCCAGAGGGCGGGACAGGGACGCGCCTGGCCCAGTACTTC	CASSPEGGTGTRLAQYF	NA	TRBV7-2	TRBJ2-5	TRBD1
TGTGCCAGCAGCTATCGCGGGGGAATAAACATTCAGTACTTC	CASSYRGGINIQYF	NA	TRBV7-2	TRBJ2-4	TRBD2
TGTGCCAGCAGTTACTCGGCTGGACAGGGTGGCTATGGCTACACCTTC	CASSYSAGQGGYGYTF	NA	TRBV6-5	TRBJ1-2	TRBD1
TGTGCCAGCAGCCACGCCTCTAGCTACAATGAGCAGTTCTTC	CASSHASSYNEQFF	NA	TRBV7-2	TRBJ2-1	NA
TGTGCCAGCAGCTTAGAGGCGGTACGCACCGGGGAGCTGTTTTTT	CASSLEAVRTGELFF	NA	TRBV11-3	TRBJ2-2	NA
TGCGCCAGCAGCTTGGATTGGGGGCCGGGCACTGAAGCTTTCTTT	CASSLDWGPGTEAFF	few	TRBV5-1	TRBJ1-1	NA
TGTGCCAGCAGCGATACCTACAGGGCAGGAAATACTGAAGCTTTCTTT	CASSDTYRAGNTEAFF	NA	TRBV9	TRBJ1-1	NA
TGTGCCAGTAGTATAGCGATGGGTACAGATACGCAGTATTTT	CASSIAMGTDTQYF	once	TRBV19	TRBJ2-3	NA
TGTGCCAGCAGCCGCTGGGACAGTAATGGGTATAGCAATCAGCCCCAGCATTTT	CASSRWDSNGYSNQPQHF	NA	TRBV27	TRBJ1-5	TRBD1
TGCAGCGCTACACGGAACTCTAACTATGGCTACACCTTC	CSATRNSNYGYTF	NA	TRBV29-1	TRBJ1-2	NA
TGTGCCAGTAAGAAAACAGGGGACACCTCTGGAAACACCATATATTTT	CASKKTGDTSGNTIYF	NA	TRBV19	TRBJ1-3	TRBD1
TGTGCCTGGAGTGTAGTCCCCACAAAACTGTTTTTT	CAWSVVPTKLFF	few	TRBV30	TRBJ1-4	NA
TGTGCCAGCACCCCAGGGGATGGAGAACTAAGCGGCTACACCTTC	CASTPGDGELSGYTF	NA	TRBV6-5	TRBJ1-2	NA
TGTGCCAGCAGCGCGCGACCCTTAGGACATTGGAACACTGAAGCTTTCTTT	CASSARPLGHWNTEAFF	NA	TRBV11-3	TRBJ1-1	NA
TGCGCCAGCAGCTTGGCCGCGATAGCGGGGGCAGGGAAGCCCCAGCATTTT	CASSLAAIAGAGKPQHF	NA	TRBV5-1	TRBJ1-5	NA
TGTGCCAGCAGTCCTCACGCGGCCAGCTACTATGGCTACACCTTC	CASSPHAASYYGYTF	NA	TRBV7-9	TRBJ1-2	NA
TGTGCCAGTAGCAACTCGGGACAGACCTATGGCTACACCTTC	CASSNSGQTYGYTF	NA	TRBV19	TRBJ1-2	TRBD1
TGTGCCAGCAGCCCCTTACAGGGGTTCTTT	CASSPLQGFF	NA	TRBV7-8	TRBJ1-3	TRBD1
TGCGCCAGCAGGAAAGTTACTAACTATGGCTACACCTTC	CASRKVTNYGYTF	NA	TRBV5-1	TRBJ1-2	NA
TGTGCCAGCAGCCGGGACAGGGGAGGGGAGACCCAGTACTTC	CASSRDRGGETQYF	NA	TRBV9	TRBJ2-5	TRBD1
TGTGCCAGCTCCCCCGTCCCTCCCCTGGGGCTCGCTGAAAAACTGTTTTTT	CASSPVPPLGLAEKLFF	NA	TRBV18	TRBJ1-4	NA
TGTGCCAGCAGCTTAGTTGGCATGACAGGCGAGCAGTACTTC	CASSLVGMTGEQYF	NA	TRBV5-4	TRBJ2-7	NA
TGTGCCAGTTCCAGGGGTGGCTACACCTTC	CASSRGGYTF	few	TRBV19	TRBJ1-2	NA